Listed below are T cell receptor beta chains from one sample, sequenced in a study of early T cells in non-severe SARS-CoV-2 infection. TCRdb passed the 5' RACE reads through MiXCR, listing each CDR3 protein once. This table holds about 130,000 distinct CDR3 sequences, about 15% found once. Sequencing input: whole blood. The receptors were sampled from an adult who was a healthcare worker with PCR-confirmed SARS-CoV-2 infection or an uninfected control (not recorded which). Each CDR3 is given with its conserved first and last residue. Fields, in order: V gene, clone size, D gene, J gene, CDR3 DNA, CDR3 protein. The D gene is left open where the match is weak. Only some rows state a clone size, as once, few, many or a class for expanded clones.

V gene: TRBV7-9
clone size: many
D gene: NA
J gene: TRBJ1-5
CDR3 DNA: TGTGCCAGCAGCTTAGCGACGGGGAGCAATCAGCCCCAGCATTTT
CDR3 protein: CASSLATGSNQPQHF

V gene: TRBV27
clone size: few
D gene: NA
J gene: TRBJ2-1
CDR3 DNA: TGTGCCAGCAGTTTATGGGCGGACCCGGGCCACAATGAGCAGTTCTTC
CDR3 protein: CASSLWADPGHNEQFF

V gene: TRBV11-2
clone size: NA
D gene: TRBD1
J gene: TRBJ2-7
CDR3 DNA: TGTGCCAGCAGCTACTGGGGACAGGCCTACGAGCAGTACTTC
CDR3 protein: CASSYWGQAYEQYF

V gene: TRBV7-2
clone size: NA
D gene: NA
J gene: TRBJ1-5
CDR3 DNA: TGTGCCAGCAGCTTAGGCCTATTCAGGTTAAATCAGCCCCAGCATTTT
CDR3 protein: CASSLGLFRLNQPQHF

V gene: TRBV20-1
clone size: few
D gene: NA
J gene: TRBJ1-2
CDR3 DNA: TGCAGTGCTTCAGCCACCAGGGGACTCTATGGCTACACCTTC
CDR3 protein: CSASATRGLYGYTF

V gene: TRBV27
clone size: few
D gene: TRBD1
J gene: TRBJ1-1
CDR3 DNA: TGTGCCAGCAGTTTGATCTTTAACAGGGGGAAAGAAGCTTTCTTT
CDR3 protein: CASSLIFNRGKEAFF

V gene: TRBV20-1
clone size: NA
D gene: NA
J gene: TRBJ2-2
CDR3 DNA: TGCAGTGCCAGGGCCTTTATGACCGGGGAGCTGTTTTTT
CDR3 protein: CSARAFMTGELFF

V gene: TRBV20-1
clone size: few
D gene: NA
J gene: TRBJ2-3
CDR3 DNA: TGCAGTGCCTTAGACAGTAGCACAGATACGCAGTATTTT
CDR3 protein: CSALDSSTDTQYF

V gene: TRBV30
clone size: NA
D gene: NA
J gene: TRBJ2-3
CDR3 DNA: TGTGCCTGGAGTAGGCAAAGCACAGATACGCAGTATTTT
CDR3 protein: CAWSRQSTDTQYF

V gene: TRBV20-1
clone size: few
D gene: TRBD2
J gene: TRBJ2-3
CDR3 DNA: TGCAGTGCTTCCCTCCAGGTGCAGCGGGGTTTCGCAGATACGCAGTATTTT
CDR3 protein: CSASLQVQRGFADTQYF

V gene: TRBV7-2
clone size: NA
D gene: NA
J gene: TRBJ2-7
CDR3 DNA: TGTGCCAGCAGCTTAAGGAGGGACACCGACTACGAGCAGTACTTC
CDR3 protein: CASSLRRDTDYEQYF

V gene: TRBV4-1
clone size: few
D gene: NA
J gene: TRBJ1-2
CDR3 DNA: TGCGCCAGCAGCCAAGAAGGAAGGTCTTTTTATGGCTACACCTTC
CDR3 protein: CASSQEGRSFYGYTF

V gene: TRBV9
clone size: few
D gene: NA
J gene: TRBJ2-3
CDR3 DNA: TGTGCCAGCAGCCCCCAAAGGGGCCGTGGAACAGATACGCAGTATTTT
CDR3 protein: CASSPQRGRGTDTQYF

V gene: TRBV2
clone size: NA
D gene: NA
J gene: TRBJ2-7
CDR3 DNA: TGTGCCAGCAACAACGTCGGGAACTACGAGCAGTACTTC
CDR3 protein: CASNNVGNYEQYF

V gene: TRBV18
clone size: many
D gene: NA
J gene: TRBJ1-2
CDR3 DNA: TGTGCCAGCTCGGATGTGGAGGGCTACACCTTC
CDR3 protein: CASSDVEGYTF

V gene: TRBV12-5
clone size: few
D gene: NA
J gene: TRBJ2-2
CDR3 DNA: TGTGCTAGTGGTTTAGCATTACGAGGCCTGATCAACACCGGGGAGCTGTTTTTT
CDR3 protein: CASGLALRGLINTGELFF

V gene: TRBV19
clone size: NA
D gene: TRBD2
J gene: TRBJ2-1
CDR3 DNA: TGTGCCAGTACCATCCCCCTAGCGGGGGGTAGTGAGCAGTTCTTC
CDR3 protein: CASTIPLAGGSEQFF

V gene: TRBV29-1
clone size: few
D gene: NA
J gene: TRBJ2-1
CDR3 DNA: TGCAGCGTCCAAGGGGCGGTCGGTGAGCAGTTCTTC
CDR3 protein: CSVQGAVGEQFF

V gene: TRBV27
clone size: few
D gene: TRBD1
J gene: TRBJ1-3
CDR3 DNA: TGTGCCAGCATGGAGGGACAGGGCTCTGGAAACACCATATATTTT
CDR3 protein: CASMEGQGSGNTIYF

V gene: TRBV11-2
clone size: many
D gene: TRBD1
J gene: TRBJ1-4
CDR3 DNA: TGTGCCAGCAGCCGATTACAGGGGGCGAGTGAAAAACTGTTTTTT
CDR3 protein: CASSRLQGASEKLFF

V gene: TRBV30
clone size: few
D gene: NA
J gene: TRBJ1-1
CDR3 DNA: TGTGCCTGGAGTGCCCGACCGGTTCTGGTGGGGAACACTGAAGCTTTCTTT
CDR3 protein: CAWSARPVLVGNTEAFF

V gene: TRBV27
clone size: few
D gene: TRBD1
J gene: TRBJ2-2
CDR3 DNA: TGTGCCAGCGGCTCGAACCGGGACAGGGGCACCGGGGAGCTGTTTTTT
CDR3 protein: CASGSNRDRGTGELFF

V gene: TRBV5-1
clone size: NA
D gene: NA
J gene: TRBJ1-1
CDR3 DNA: TGCGCCAGCAGCCCCAATGCAGATAACACTGAAGCTTTCTTT
CDR3 protein: CASSPNADNTEAFF

V gene: TRBV18
clone size: NA
D gene: NA
J gene: TRBJ2-2
CDR3 DNA: TGTGCCAGCTCACCACGCGAGGGGATCCCCGGGGAGCTGTTTTTT
CDR3 protein: CASSPREGIPGELFF

V gene: TRBV12-3/TRBV12-4
clone size: NA
D gene: NA
J gene: TRBJ2-2
CDR3 DNA: TGTGCCAGCCACAGGGAATCCACCGGGGAGCTGTTTTTT
CDR3 protein: CASHRESTGELFF

V gene: TRBV12-3/TRBV12-4
clone size: NA
D gene: TRBD2
J gene: TRBJ2-2
CDR3 DNA: TGTGCCAGCAGTCGTAGCGGGGGGGCCTCCGGGGAGCTGTTTTTT
CDR3 protein: CASSRSGGASGELFF

V gene: TRBV20-1
clone size: few
D gene: NA
J gene: TRBJ2-1
CDR3 DNA: TGCAGTGCTAGAGTAACAGGGAAAAATTATGAGCAGTTCTTC
CDR3 protein: CSARVTGKNYEQFF

V gene: TRBV6-1
clone size: few
D gene: TRBD1
J gene: TRBJ1-1
CDR3 DNA: TGTGCCAGCAGCCAGGGACAGTGGGGTGAAGCTTTCTTT
CDR3 protein: CASSQGQWGEAFF

V gene: TRBV19
clone size: NA
D gene: NA
J gene: TRBJ2-2
CDR3 DNA: TGTGTCGCGGCGGCGAGGGACACCGGGGAGCTGTTTTTT
CDR3 protein: CVAAARDTGELFF

V gene: TRBV29-1
clone size: few
D gene: TRBD1
J gene: TRBJ2-5
CDR3 DNA: TGCAGCGTCAGGACAGGGAAGGGAGAGACCCAGTACTTC
CDR3 protein: CSVRTGKGETQYF

V gene: TRBV2
clone size: NA
D gene: NA
J gene: TRBJ1-2
CDR3 DNA: TGTGCCAGCAGTGATAGGCGATATGGCTACACCTTC
CDR3 protein: CASSDRRYGYTF

V gene: TRBV3-1
clone size: few
D gene: NA
J gene: TRBJ1-1
CDR3 DNA: TGTGCCAGCAGCCGCGGACCGAGGGGGGCTTTCTTT
CDR3 protein: CASSRGPRGAFF

V gene: TRBV12-3/TRBV12-4
clone size: many
D gene: NA
J gene: TRBJ2-1
CDR3 DNA: TGTGCCAGCAGTCCTTCAGGGGATCGGGAGCAGTTCTTC
CDR3 protein: CASSPSGDREQFF

V gene: TRBV12-3/TRBV12-4
clone size: NA
D gene: TRBD1
J gene: TRBJ2-7
CDR3 DNA: TGTGCCAGCAGCGACAGGGGTGTTTACGAGCAGTACTTC
CDR3 protein: CASSDRGVYEQYF

V gene: TRBV7-9
clone size: NA
D gene: NA
J gene: TRBJ2-3
CDR3 DNA: TGTGCCAGCAGCTTAGGGCCAGGGCCGGCAGATACGCAGTATTTT
CDR3 protein: CASSLGPGPADTQYF

V gene: TRBV27
clone size: few
D gene: TRBD1
J gene: TRBJ1-2
CDR3 DNA: TGTGCCAGCTCCCCCTCATTCGGGACAGCAGATGGCTACACCTTC
CDR3 protein: CASSPSFGTADGYTF

V gene: TRBV7-3
clone size: few
D gene: NA
J gene: TRBJ1-1
CDR3 DNA: TGTGCCAGCAGCTCCGGACTCAACCGGGGCACTGAAGCTTTCTTT
CDR3 protein: CASSSGLNRGTEAFF

V gene: TRBV12-3/TRBV12-4
clone size: NA
D gene: NA
J gene: TRBJ1-2
CDR3 DNA: TGTGCCAGCAGTCTCACTGCTTTCGGCTACACCTTC
CDR3 protein: CASSLTAFGYTF

V gene: TRBV5-6
clone size: few
D gene: TRBD1
J gene: TRBJ2-7
CDR3 DNA: TGTGCCAGCAGCCCCGGGACAGGGGCATCCTACGAGCAGTACTTC
CDR3 protein: CASSPGTGASYEQYF

V gene: TRBV11-1
clone size: NA
D gene: NA
J gene: TRBJ1-1
CDR3 DNA: TGTGCCAGCAGCCGGGGGGGTTGGGGCACTGAAGCTTTCTTT
CDR3 protein: CASSRGGWGTEAFF

V gene: TRBV2
clone size: NA
D gene: NA
J gene: TRBJ2-2
CDR3 DNA: TGTGCCAGCAGTGAACTTGAGGGGGTCGGGGAGCTGTTTTTT
CDR3 protein: CASSELEGVGELFF

V gene: TRBV3-1
clone size: few
D gene: TRBD1
J gene: TRBJ2-5
CDR3 DNA: TGTGCCAGCAGCCAGCAGACAGGGGGAGAGACCCAGTACTTC
CDR3 protein: CASSQQTGGETQYF

V gene: TRBV6-6
clone size: NA
D gene: NA
J gene: TRBJ2-7
CDR3 DNA: TGTACCAGCAGTTACTCGATATCTTTCGGCGAGCAGTACTTC
CDR3 protein: CTSSYSISFGEQYF

V gene: TRBV11-2
clone size: many
D gene: TRBD2
J gene: TRBJ2-1
CDR3 DNA: TGTGCCAGCAGCCTCAGCGGGGGGGTCTCCTACAATGAGCAGTTCTTC
CDR3 protein: CASSLSGGVSYNEQFF